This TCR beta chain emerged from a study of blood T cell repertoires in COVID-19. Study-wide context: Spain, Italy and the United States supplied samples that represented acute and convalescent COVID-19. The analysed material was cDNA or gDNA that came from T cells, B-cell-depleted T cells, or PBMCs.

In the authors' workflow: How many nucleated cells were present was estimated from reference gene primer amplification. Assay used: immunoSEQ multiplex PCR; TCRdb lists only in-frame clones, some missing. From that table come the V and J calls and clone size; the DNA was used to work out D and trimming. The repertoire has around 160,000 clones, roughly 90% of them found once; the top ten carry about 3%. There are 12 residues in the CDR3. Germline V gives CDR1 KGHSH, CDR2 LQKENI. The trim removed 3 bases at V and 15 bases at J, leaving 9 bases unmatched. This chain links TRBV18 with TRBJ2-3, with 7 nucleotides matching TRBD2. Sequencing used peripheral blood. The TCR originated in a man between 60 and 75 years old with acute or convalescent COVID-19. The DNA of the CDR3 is TGTGCCAGCTCACCTAGGGGACTACTCCACTATTTT. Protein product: CASSPRGLLHYF.